This TCR beta chain appears in the sequencing data of a study of OX40 agonist ivuxolimab in advanced cancers. Here immunoSEQ multiplex PCR was the method, and the copy in TCRdb shows in-frame clones only, minus some. The sample yields 120,000 or so clones, approximately 89% seen once. V was pared by 6 bases and J by 6 bases, with 15 bases between. Germline CDR1 reads MNHEY; CDR2 reads SVGAGI. The CDR3 has 13 amino acids. The rearrangement uses TRBV6-5 and TRBJ2-7, with D possibly matching TRBD2 (7 bases). The sequencing used CD4+ or CD8+ T cells sorted from blood, collected in a trial of the OX40 agonist ivuxolimab. The sequence was obtained from an adult with an advanced solid tumor such as melanoma, head and neck, liver or kidney cancer. The CDR3 is CASRLTGRGEQYF. The DNA for the CDR3 is TGTGCCAGCAGATTAACAGGGAGGGGCGAGCAGTACTTC.